This TCR beta chain was profiled in a study of blood T cell repertoires in COVID-19. Study-wide background: Collection of acute and convalescent COVID-19 samples took place in the United States, Italy and Spain. T cells, B-cell-depleted T cells, or PBMCs supplied cDNA or gDNA.

In the original processing: Scientists estimated how many nucleated cells there were by amplifying reference gene primers. Profiling relied on immunoSEQ multiplex PCR, and the TCRdb table lists in-frame clones only, not all of them. That table gives V, J and clone size, and the DNA gave D and trimming. The table has about 140,000 clones, around four fifths seen once. CDR1 SGDLS and CDR2 YYNGEE come from the germline V gene. The CDR3 length is 15 residues. V was clipped by 0 bases and J by 3 bases; unmatched bases: 2. This TCR was sampled from a man in his sixties who had recovered from COVID-19. The chain has TRBV9 and TRBJ2-1; 8 bases are a match to TRBD1. Sequenced sample: peripheral blood. CDR3 sequence: CASSVGQGNYNEQFF. The CDR3, as DNA: TGTGCCAGCAGCGTAGGACAGGGGAACTACAATGAGCAGTTCTTC.